The 25 T cell receptor beta chains in this list originate from one sample, sequenced in a study of Graves' ophthalmopathy and Graves' hyperthyroidism. CDR3 regions of TCR beta were amplified from RNA transcripts. The first-round RT-PCR employed HTBI primers together with the Qiagen OneStep RT-PCR kit. A multiplex PCR was then performed as the second round. From the multiplex PCR reads, TCRdb called clonotypes with MiXCR, one entry per CDR3 protein. The data show about 390,000 distinct CDR3 sequences, 15% seen once. Sequencing was done on a sample of peripheral blood. Receptors were obtained from a woman aged 18-29 years with stable Graves' hyperthyroidism.

This clonotype was picked up many times. The J gene is TRBJ1-4, the V gene TRBV19, with D perhaps matching TRBD1 (5 bases). This CDR3 contains 14 residues. Germline loops: CDR1 LNHDA, CDR2 SQIVND (reference sequence). Trimming pared 7 bases from V and 11 bases from J, leaving 20 bases between. The CDR3 is CASTERIRGMKLFF. CDR3 in DNA: TGTGCCAGTACAGAGCGGATAAGGGGAATGAAACTGTTTTTT.

This clonotype was seen ten or more times. This sequence joins TRBV10-3 and TRBJ1-1, with D tentatively TRBD1 (5 bases). Between the trimmed V and J ends, which lost 3 bases and 1 base, there was a span of 9 bases. CDR3 size: 14 residues. Germline lookup yields CDR1 ENHRY and CDR2 SYGVKD. The CDR3 loop reads CAISDPGRNTEAFF. CDR3 sequence (DNA): TGTGCCATCAGTGACCCAGGGAGGAACACTGAAGCTTTCTTT.

In its sample, this clonotype was seen many times. The rearrangement links TRBV7-2 to TRBJ2-7; D possibly corresponds to TRBD2 (7 bases). The CDR3 is made up of 14 amino acids. V dropped 4 bases and J dropped 3 bases, with 13 bases sitting between them. CDR1 is SGHTA, CDR2 FQGNSA, per germline. Here the CDR3 DNA reads TGTGCCAGCAGCTCTTTAGGGGGGGGCTACGAGCAGTACTTC. The encoded protein is CASSSLGGGYEQYF. Complete variable domain (other parts from reference TRBV7-2 and TRBJ2-7): GAGVSQSPSNKVTEKGKDVELRCDPISGHTALYWYRQSLGQGLEFLIYFQGNSAPDKSGLPSDRFSAERTGGSVSTLTIQRTQQEDSAVYLCASSSLGGGYEQYFGPGTRLTVT.

This clonotype came up many times. The chain's CDR3 is CATSLRGDLAYEQYF. The CDR3 DNA reads TGTGCCACCAGCCTCCGGGGGGACCTGGCCTACGAGCAGTACTTC. This chain connects TRBV24-1 to TRBJ2-7, with 7 bases aligning to TRBD2. Trimming cost V 7 bases and J 2 bases; bases outside gene matches: 10. The CDR3 covers 15 residues. CDR1 is KGHDR, CDR2 SFDVKD, per germline.

This clonotype came up many times. The rearrangement uses TRBV5-1 and TRBJ2-7, with 8 bases fitting TRBD1. V gave up 2 bases and J gave up 2 bases; unmatched junction bases: 6. CDR1 SGHRS and CDR2 YFSETQ come from the germline V gene. The CDR3 is 15 amino acids. The CDR3 sequence is CASSFRGQETYEQYF. CDR3 nucleotides: TGCGCCAGCAGCTTCCGGGGACAGGAAACCTACGAGCAGTACTTC. The full variable domain, rest sourced from reference TRBV5-1 and TRBJ2-7, is KAGVTQTPRYLIKTRGQQVTLSCSPISGHRSVSWYQQTPGQGLQFLFEYFSETQRNKGNFPGRFSGRQFSNSRSEMNVSTLELGDSALYLCASSFRGQETYEQYFGPGTRLTVT.

This clonotype was seen many times. The chain is built from TRBV20-1 and TRBJ1-6, with a tentative D call TRBD1 (6 bases). Germline-derived CDR1 and CDR2 are DFQATT and SNEGSKA (reference sequence). The CDR3 consists of 15 residues. V was clipped by 6 bases and J by 4 bases, with 16 bases between them. The DNA of the CDR3 is TGCAGTGCAAGGACAGCCGAGAGATATAATTCACCCCTCCACTTT. As protein: CSARTAERYNSPLHF.

For this clonotype: A much larger clone differs from this one at a single base, so this may be a read error. The genes are TRBV6-2 or TRBV6-3 and TRBJ2-7; no clear D. CDR1 is MNHEY, CDR2 SVGEGT, per germline. This CDR3 region has 14 residues. The V end was cut by 6 bases, the J end by 2 bases, with 14 bases between. DNA for the CDR3: TGTGCCAGCAGCAGCACGGGTGCCACCTACGAGCAGTACTTC. Translating gives CASSSTGATYEQYF.

J is TRBJ1-2 and V is TRBV20-1; D possibly corresponds to TRBD1 (5 bases). With 5 bases removed from V and 5 bases from J, the gap between germline ends came to 6 bases. Germline-derived CDR1 and CDR2 are DFQATT and SNEGSKA (reference sequence). This CDR3 contains 10 residues. The CDR3 coding sequence is TGCAGTGCTGCAGGGTATGGCTACACCTTC. This sequence encodes CSAAGYGYTF.

This clonotype occurred many times. This chain uses TRBV19 with TRBJ2-7; D possibly corresponds to TRBD2 (5 bases). Per the germline V gene, CDR1 is LNHDA and CDR2 is SQIVND (reference sequence). Between the trimmed V and J ends, which lost 5 bases and 7 bases, there was a span of 21 bases. The CDR3 is 15 residues long. The CDR3 spells CASSPTTYPGLEQYF. CDR3 nucleotides: TGTGCCAGTAGTCCCACGACTTATCCCGGACTGGAGCAGTACTTC.

This chain links TRBV12-3 or TRBV12-4 with TRBJ1-1; maybe TRBD1 (6 bases). This CDR3 comprises 15 residues. Trimming pared 6 bases from V and 4 bases from J, leaving 18 bases between. In DNA form, the CDR3 reads TGTGCCAGCAGCGAGGACTCAGGGGTTGGCACTGAAGCTTTCTTT. This encodes CASSEDSGVGTEAFF.

CDR3 amino acids: CASSRLAGGGREQYF. The CDR3 bases are TGTGCCAGCAGCCGGCTAGCGGGAGGCGGTCGCGAGCAGTACTTC. The chain links TRBV28 to TRBJ2-7, with TRBD2 matching over 11 bases. With V trimmed by 6 bases and J by 6 bases, 10 bases remained unmatched. The CDR3 has 15 amino acids. CDR1 is MDHEN and CDR2 is SYDVKM in the germline V gene.

The rearrangement uses TRBV7-2 and TRBJ2-7; 9 bases agree with TRBD1. CDR1 and CDR2 (germline): SGHTA, FQGNSA. The CDR3 loop spans 13 amino acids. V gave up 5 bases and J gave up 7 bases; unmatched junction bases: 6. The CDR3 loop reads CASSGTGSGEQYF. CDR3 sequence (DNA): TGTGCCAGCAGCGGGACAGGGTCGGGAGAGCAGTACTTC.

This clonotype has at least ten counts. The chain recombines TRBV20-1 with TRBJ1-3, with D possibly TRBD1 on 6 matching bases. Germline CDR1 DFQATT, CDR2 SNEGSKA (reference sequence). The CDR3 consists of 15 residues. The V gene lost 1 base and the J gene lost 2 bases, with 12 bases spanning the gap. DNA of the CDR3: TGCAGTGCTAGAGTAGGCAGGGGAACTGGAAACACCATATATTTT. Amino acids: CSARVGRGTGNTIYF.

This clonotype showed up many times. CDR3 DNA sequence: TGTGCCAGCAGTCAACGGGACAGGGAATCAGCTAACTATGGCTACACCTTC. Translated, it gives CASSQRDRESANYGYTF. The chain links TRBV12-3 or TRBV12-4 to TRBJ1-2; 9 positions agree with TRBD1. The CDR3 runs 17 residues. V dropped 5 bases and J dropped 0; count of bases not matched to a gene: 10.

This clonotype was seen at least ten times. The rearrangement uses TRBV6-2 or TRBV6-3 and TRBJ2-5, with D possibly TRBD1 on 6 matching bases. The CDR3 consists of 13 residues. CDR1 is MNHEY and CDR2 is SVGEGT in the germline V gene. V was pared by 5 bases and J by 1 base, with 8 bases between. The CDR3: CASSRTVQETQYF. Here the CDR3 DNA reads TGTGCCAGCAGTCGGACAGTCCAAGAGACCCAGTACTTC.

Worth noting for this clonotype: Compared with germline, one end of the junction differs, possibly owing to a read error. The chain carries TRBV20-1 and TRBJ1-5, with a tentative D call TRBD1 (5 bases). The CDR3 is 13 amino acids. Germline V CDR1 and CDR2: DFQATT, SNEGSKA (reference sequence). The CDR3 nucleotides are TGCAGTTCTAGAGATCGGGGGAATCAGCCCCAGCATTTT. Amino acids: CSSRDRGNQPQHF.

This clonotype was detected ten times or more. This chain joins TRBV14 and TRBJ1-2, with D perhaps TRBD1 (6 bases). The CDR3 is 13 amino acids. V was cut by 0 bases and J by 8 bases, with 10 bases left in between. From germline, CDR1 is SGHDN and CDR2 FVKESK. Here the CDR3 DNA reads TGTGCCAGCAGCCAAGATCCCAGGGGCGGCTACACCTTC. It yields the protein CASSQDPRGGYTF.

In its sample, this clonotype was seen many times. The V and J genes are TRBV27 and TRBJ2-5; D unclear. The length of the CDR3 is 12 residues. Per the germline V gene, CDR1 is MNHEY and CDR2 is SMNVEV (reference sequence). V was clipped by 9 bases and J by 5 bases, with 13 bases between them. This CDR3 reads CARTYSLETQYF. DNA of the CDR3: TGTGCCAGAACCTACTCCCTCGAGACCCAGTACTTC.

This clonotype came up many times. In DNA, the CDR3 is TGTGCCAGCAGCCCCAGGGCTCGGTCACCCCTCCACTTT. Its translation is CASSPRARSPLHF. The rearrangement joins TRBV7-2 to TRBJ1-6, with D possibly being TRBD1 (5 bases). Deletions cut 5 bases from V and 10 bases from J, with 12 bases between. This CDR3 has 13 residues. Per germline, CDR1 SGHTA and CDR2 FQGNSA.

This clonotype occurred many times. V is TRBV12-3 or TRBV12-4 and J is TRBJ1-5; D is ambiguous. This CDR3 is 13 amino acids long. Between the trimmed V and J ends, which lost 7 bases and 4 bases, there was a span of 11 bases. CDR3 sequence: CASTKVPNQPQHF. The DNA of the CDR3 is TGTGCCAGCACCAAGGTGCCTAATCAGCCCCAGCATTTT.

V and J are TRBV6-5 and TRBJ1-2, with a tentative D call TRBD1 (5 bases). Germline loops: CDR1 MNHEY, CDR2 SVGAGI. The V end lost 0 bases, the J end lost 8 bases, and 13 bases lay between the germline ends. CDR3 length: 14 amino acids. The CDR3 region has the DNA TGTGCCAGCAGTTACTCGGGGGTGGAGTGGGGCTACACCTTC. Translation: CASSYSGVEWGYTF.

This clonotype showed up many times. CDR3 protein: CSAKLRGPSYEQYF. The DNA of the CDR3 is TGCAGCGCCAAACTCAGGGGGCCGTCCTACGAGCAGTACTTC. The chain uses TRBV29-1 and TRBJ2-7; 8 bases agree with TRBD1. After removal of 7 bases from V and 1 base from J, the junction contained 9 bases not matched to a gene. The CDR3 has 14 residues. Germline V CDR1 and CDR2: SQVTM, ANQGSEA.

This clonotype came up many times. CDR3 residues: CASSYPLNRVVEAFF. The CDR3 region has the DNA TGTGCCAGCAGTTATCCCCTAAACAGGGTGGTGGAAGCTTTCTTT. V gene TRBV6-5 combines with J gene TRBJ1-1; D may be TRBD1 (6 bases). The CDR3 runs 15 residues. CDR1 and CDR2 (germline): MNHEY, SVGAGI. The V end was cut by 3 bases, the J end by 8 bases, with 19 bases between.

In the case of this clonotype: One junction end disagrees with the germline gene, perhaps due to a read error. The V and J genes are TRBV10-3 and TRBJ2-5; 7 bases match TRBD1. Germline assignment: CDR1 ENHRY and CDR2 SYGVKD. CDR3 length: 14 residues. The CDR3 coding sequence is TGTGCCGTCAGTATACAGGGGCCGGTGGAGACCCAGTACTTC. It encodes CAVSIQGPVETQYF.

This chain links TRBV3-1 with TRBJ1-2; no definite D call. Trimming removed 0 bases at V and 4 bases at J, with 6 bases between. The CDR3 consists of 13 residues. CDR1 and CDR2 from the germline V gene are LGHDT and YNNKEL (reference sequence). CDR3 in amino acids: CASSQDATYGYTF. The CDR3 bases are TGTGCCAGCAGCCAAGATGCAACCTATGGCTACACCTTC.